What follows is one T cell receptor beta chain and its context. Original methodology: Nucleated cell counts were estimated from reference gene primer amplification. Here immunoSEQ multiplex PCR was the method, and the copy in TCRdb shows in-frame clones only, minus some. The V and J calls and the clone size are those of that table, but D and trimming were determined from the DNA. This table has 84,000 or so clones, more than 60% appearing once. This sample is part of a study of blood T cell repertoires in COVID-19. Study-wide background: Sources were T cells, B-cell-depleted T cells, or PBMCs; the material itself was cDNA or gDNA.

Sequenced input: peripheral blood. The sequence came from a human donor in a cohort sampled during active COVID-19.

This chain's CDR3 is CAISESWDSSFYEQYF. The CDR3 DNA follows: TGTGCCATCAGTGAGTCGTGGGACAGTTCCTTCTACGAGCAGTACTTC. The chain uses TRBV10-3 and TRBJ2-7, with 7 bases that match TRBD1. This CDR3 region has 16 residues. In germline, CDR1 is ENHRY, CDR2 SYGVKD. Trimming removed 0 bases from V and 3 bases from J; junction bases left unmatched: 8.